The 17 T cell receptor beta chains presented below share a single source sample, sequenced in a study of cytomegalovirus exposure and HLA in healthy donors. 13 Jbeta primers and 60 Vbeta primers were used for the PCR. Measured with immunoSEQ multiplex PCR; TCRdb has only the in-frame clones, and not every one. Among fewer than 200,000 clones, approximately 80% were seen once, and the ten largest hold 12% to 15%. Sequencing was performed on PBMCs. All receptors come from a woman under 40 in good health and CMV-seropositive.

The chain is built from TRBV7-8 and TRBJ1-3; D gene ambiguous. Trimming cost V 4 bases and J 6 bases, with 7 bases left between them. The germline V gene encodes CDR1 SGHVS and CDR2 FQNEAQ. The CDR3 covers 12 residues. The CDR3 nucleotides read TGTGCCAGCAGCTCCGGTGTAAACACCATATATTTT. This translates into CASSSGVNTIYF.

The chain uses TRBV27 and TRBJ1-1; 9 nucleotides agree with TRBD1. The length of the CDR3 is 14 residues. CDR1 and CDR2 from the germline V gene are MNHEY and SMNVEV (reference sequence). J lost 3 bases, V lost 3 bases, and 2 bases had no gene match. This CDR3 is CASSFDRGDTEAFF. The CDR3 DNA follows: TGTGCCAGCAGTTTCGACAGGGGGGACACTGAAGCTTTCTTT.

CDR3 DNA: TGTGCCAGCACTGCCCGCGCAGGGGTCCGGGAGACCCAGTACTTC. Amino acids: CASTARAGVRETQYF. The chain couples TRBV6-5 to TRBJ2-5, with TRBD1 as a possible D gene (6 bases). Deletions cut 7 bases from V and 5 bases from J, with 20 bases between. Per germline, CDR1 MNHEY and CDR2 SVGAGI. This CDR3 is 15 amino acids long.

This clone was seen only once. The chain has TRBV4-1 and TRBJ1-4, with D unresolved. V lost 1 base, J lost 4 bases, and 16 bases lay in between. This CDR3 contains 17 residues. From germline, CDR1 is MGHRA and CDR2 YSYEKL. The CDR3 DNA sequence: TGCGCCAGCAGCCAAGTCCCTGACCCCAGGTATAATGAAAAACTGTTTTTT. As protein: CASSQVPDPRYNEKLFF.

This chain links TRBV2 with TRBJ2-3, with 11 bases aligning to TRBD1. The CDR3 is 15 amino acids. Germline assignment: CDR1 SNHLY and CDR2 FYNNEI. Trimming removed 5 bases from V and 2 bases from J; junction bases left unmatched: 3. The CDR3, as DNA: TGTGCCAGCAGTTGGGACAGGGGGTTCACAGATACGCAGTATTTT. As protein: CASSWDRGFTDTQYF.

The chain recombines TRBV30 with TRBJ1-1, with a tentative D call TRBD1 (5 bases). V lost 1 base and J lost 3, with 9 bases in between. The CDR3 is 13 amino acids. Germline V gives CDR1 GTSNPN, CDR2 SVGIG (reference sequence). CDR3 coding DNA: TGTGCCTGGAGTGGGGGCACTCACACTGAAGCTTTCTTT. The encoded protein is CAWSGGTHTEAFF.

The CDR3: CSVEPAGRHEQYF. For the CDR3, the DNA is TGCAGCGTTGAACCCGCAGGGCGTCACGAGCAGTACTTC. This chain uses TRBV29-1 with TRBJ2-7, with D perhaps TRBD1 (5 bases). Germline assignment: CDR1 SQVTM and CDR2 ANQGSEA. V was pared by 2 bases and J by 5 bases, with 13 bases between. This CDR3 is built from 13 residues.

The sample holds a few counts of this clone. The rearrangement links TRBV5-1 to TRBJ2-1; maybe TRBD1 (5 bases). The CDR3 length is 15 residues. The germline CDR1 and CDR2 sequences are SGHRS and YFSETQ. Trimming pared 0 bases from V and 1 base from J, leaving 8 bases between. The CDR3 sequence: CASSLAGWSYNEQFF. The CDR3 DNA follows: TGCGCCAGCAGCTTGGCAGGGTGGTCCTACAATGAGCAGTTCTTC.

This clone was detected only once. The V call is TRBV27, the J call TRBJ2-3, with 8 bases fitting TRBD1. Germline V gene data show CDR1 as MNHEY and CDR2 as SMNVEV (reference sequence). The junction had 10 bases not matched to a gene; V was cut back by 7 bases and J by 1 base. The CDR3 runs 16 residues. CDR3 sequence reads: CASKSRTGLGTDTQYF. As DNA, the CDR3 is TGTGCCAGCAAAAGCCGGACAGGGCTCGGCACAGATACGCAGTATTTT.

V usage is TRBV28 and J usage is TRBJ1-6, with D possibly matching TRBD1 (6 bases). V was clipped by 6 bases and J by 4 bases, with 13 bases between them. The CDR3 extends over 15 amino acids. Germline CDR1 reads MDHEN; CDR2 reads SYDVKM. CDR3 coding DNA: TGTGCCAGCAGAGCCCAGGGGCCATATAATTCACCCCTCCACTTT. This sequence encodes CASRAQGPYNSPLHF.

For this clone: A read error may account for a junction end that differs from germline. The CDR3 region is CASSTSSGRAVRAIF. The CDR3 DNA is TGTGCCAGCAGTACTTCTAGCGGGAGGGCGGTTCGGGCCATCTTC. The V call is TRBV27, the J call TRBJ2-7, with 12 bases aligning to TRBD2. The CDR3 sequence is 15 residues long. Germline-derived CDR1 and CDR2 are MNHEY and SMNVEV (reference sequence).

The chain couples TRBV7-9 to TRBJ2-7, with 8 bases aligning to TRBD1. The V segment lost 3 bases and the J segment 0 bases; nucleotides outside the gene matches: 7. CDR3 size: 16 residues. CDR1 and CDR2 from the germline V gene are SEHNR and FQNEAQ (reference sequence). In DNA form, the CDR3 reads TGTGCCAGCAGCTTCCCCGGGACAGGTAACTCCTACGAGCAGTACTTC. Translating gives CASSFPGTGNSYEQYF.

The rearrangement joins TRBV10-3 to TRBJ2-3, with D unclear. In germline, CDR1 is ENHRY, CDR2 SYGVKD. CDR3 length: 14 amino acids. V shed 0 bases and J shed 3 bases, with 7 bases lying between them. The CDR3 DNA reads as TGTGCCATCAGTGAGTCCTTAGAGACAGATACGCAGTATTTT. This gives the protein CAISESLETDTQYF.

This chain uses TRBV11-3 with TRBJ2-3; D may be TRBD2 (6 bases). This CDR3 region has 16 residues. CDR1 and CDR2 from the germline V gene are SGHNT and YENEEA. V lost 2 bases, J lost 3 bases, and 15 bases lay in between. CDR3 residues: CASSLPPSVGTDTQYF. The CDR3 DNA reads as TGTGCCAGCAGCTTACCCCCTAGCGTCGGGACAGATACGCAGTATTTT.

V and J are TRBV5-1 and TRBJ1-3; weak D call: TRBD1 (6 bases). Germline V gene data show CDR1 as SGHRS and CDR2 as YFSETQ. The length of the CDR3 is 16 residues. V lost 0 bases and J 4 bases, leaving 14 bases between the germline ends. The CDR3 here is CASSLVGGREGNTIYF. CDR3 nucleotides: TGCGCCAGCAGCTTGGTAGGGGGAAGAGAGGGAAACACCATATATTTT.

This clone was picked up one time. V gene TRBV12-5 combines with J gene TRBJ1-1, with D unresolved. V lost 3 bases to trimming and J lost 3 bases, with 5 bases between them. The CDR3 sequence is 12 residues long. CDR1 LGHNT and CDR2 FRNRAP come from the germline V gene. The CDR3 nucleotides read TGTGCTAGTGGTTTTCCGGACACTGAAGCTTTCTTT. As protein: CASGFPDTEAFF.

There are a few counts of this clone. This chain connects TRBV14 to TRBJ2-7; 8 bases align to TRBD1. Germline V gene lookup returns CDR1 SGHDN and CDR2 FVKESK. This CDR3 has 15 amino acids. The ends lost 1 base at V and 6 bases at J; junction bases unmatched: 8. In DNA form, the CDR3 reads TGTGCCAGCAGCCAAGCCTCCAGGGGGCGGCGCGAGCAGTACTTC. Protein product: CASSQASRGRREQYF.